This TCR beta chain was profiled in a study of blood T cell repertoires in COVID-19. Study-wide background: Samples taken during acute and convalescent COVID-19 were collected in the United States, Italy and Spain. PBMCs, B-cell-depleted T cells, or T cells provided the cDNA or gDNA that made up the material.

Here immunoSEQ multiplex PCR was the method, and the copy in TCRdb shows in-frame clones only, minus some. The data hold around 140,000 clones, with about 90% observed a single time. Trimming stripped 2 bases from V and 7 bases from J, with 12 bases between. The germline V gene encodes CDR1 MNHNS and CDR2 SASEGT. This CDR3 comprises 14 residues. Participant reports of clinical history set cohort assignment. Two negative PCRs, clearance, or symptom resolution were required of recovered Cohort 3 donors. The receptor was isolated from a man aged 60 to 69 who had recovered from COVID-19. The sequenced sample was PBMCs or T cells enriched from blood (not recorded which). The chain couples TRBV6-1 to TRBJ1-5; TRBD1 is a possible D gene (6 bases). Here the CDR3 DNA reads TGTGCCAGCAGTGAACCGGGACATCGACAGCCCCAGCATTTT. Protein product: CASSEPGHRQPQHF.